The sequence of this TCR beta chain was determined in a study of T cell repertoires in cytomegalovirus infection. Study-level background: Epitope selection comprised recently identified HLA-C-restricted CMV epitopes and well-studied HLA-B-restricted CMV epitopes. Both a matching HLA type and CMV infection were indicated by public TCR beta signatures.

This clonotype appeared many times. What it recognizes is unknown. Each CDR3 protein gets one entry after TCRdb re-called the reads with MiXCR. The data contain 800,000 to 950,000 distinct CDR3 sequences, 32% of them seen just once; the ten biggest clones take up around 12%. The receptor was isolated from a human donor in good health (CMV status not recorded). Some clones in this sample may be carry-over from other donors' samples. Sequencing used cultured CD8+ T cells from PBMCs, obtained from culture after CMV antigen stimulation.

The CDR3 spells CASSLHRETKNIQYF. CDR3 coding DNA: TGTGCCAGCAGCCTCCACAGGGAAACCAAAAACATTCAGTACTTC. This sequence joins TRBV6-5 and TRBJ2-4; maybe TRBD1 (6 bases). V dropped 6 bases and J dropped 2 bases, with 14 bases sitting between them. The CDR3 spans 15 residues. Germline loops: CDR1 MNHEY, CDR2 SVGAGI.